The 29 T cell receptor beta chains below were found in one sample sequenced in a study of shared clonotypes between healthy human individuals. In the naive CD8 group, cells lacked CD45RO and were positively selected for CCR7, so terminally differentiated effector memory CD45RA+ cells were left out. Repertoires were generated with immunoSEQ multiplex PCR, while TCRdb's copy carries only in-frame clones and drops some. In the table there are about 2.1 million clones, under 95% of which are singletons. Input material: naive CD8+ T cells from PBMCs. Every receptor here comes from a man between 18 and 35 years old in good health. Some clones in this sample may be carry-over from other donors' samples.

The J gene is TRBJ2-1, the V gene TRBV9, with D tentatively TRBD1 (5 bases). CDR1 and CDR2 (germline): SGDLS, YYNGEE. The CDR3 covers 15 residues. V dropped 1 base and J dropped 2 bases, with 10 bases sitting between them. CDR3 nucleotide sequence: TGTGCCAGCAGCGTATTGCAGGGAACCTACAATGAGCAGTTCTTC. Protein product: CASSVLQGTYNEQFF. Variable domain in full (rest from reference TRBV9 and TRBJ2-1): DSGVTQTPKHLITATGQRVTLRCSPRSGDLSVYWYQQSLDQGLQFLIQYYNGEERAKGNILERFSAQQFPDLHSELNLSSLELGDSALYFCASSVLQGTYNEQFFGPGTRLTVL.

This clone was seen once. The chain links TRBV4-2 to TRBJ2-7; the match to TRBD2 covers 8 bases. V dropped 0 bases and J dropped 3; count of bases not matched to a gene: 4. This CDR3 is 15 amino acids long. CDR1 and CDR2 from the germline V gene are LGHNA and YNFKEQ. Here the CDR3 reads CASSQDPAGGYEQYF. The CDR3 region has the DNA TGTGCCAGCAGCCAAGATCCGGCGGGAGGCTACGAGCAGTACTTC.

The chain combines TRBV9 with TRBJ1-2; weak D call: TRBD1 (5 bases). V was trimmed by 4 bases and J by 0 bases, leaving 13 bases between them. The CDR3 sequence is 15 residues long. Germline V CDR1 and CDR2: SGDLS, YYNGEE. The CDR3 loop reads CASSPRGGANYGYTF. CDR3 in DNA: TGTGCCAGCAGCCCCCGGGGGGGAGCTAACTATGGCTACACCTTC.

V is TRBV6-6 and J is TRBJ1-1, with 10 nucleotides matching TRBD1. Looked up from germline, CDR1 is MNHNY and CDR2 is SVGAGI (reference sequence). This CDR3 is 15 amino acids long. V dropped 5 bases and J dropped 4; count of bases not matched to a gene: 7. The CDR3 sequence: CASSPWTGGVTEAFF. The CDR3 nucleotides read TGTGCCAGCAGTCCGTGGACAGGGGGGGTCACTGAAGCTTTCTTT.

The chain links TRBV11-2 to TRBJ2-1; the D is unclear. Per the germline V gene, CDR1 is SGHAT and CDR2 is FQNNGV. V was shortened by 1 base and J by 0 bases, with 13 bases between the two germline ends. This CDR3 comprises 17 residues. Here the CDR3 DNA reads TGTGCCAGCAGCTTAGTCCGAGGAGCAAGCTCCTACAATGAGCAGTTCTTC. It yields the protein CASSLVRGASSYNEQFF.

The chain couples TRBV7-8 to TRBJ2-6; D is unclear. Trimming stripped 4 bases from V and 0 bases from J, with 16 bases between. There are 18 residues in the CDR3. Germline V gives CDR1 SGHVS, CDR2 FQNEAQ. CDR3 nucleotides: TGTGCCAGCAGCTACCAATTTGTCCTATCCTCTGGGGCCAACGTCCTGACTTTC. Translation gives CASSYQFVLSSGANVLTF.

This clone came up once. The chain has TRBV6-1 and TRBJ2-1, with a possible D match to TRBD2 (6 bases). CDR1 is MNHNS, CDR2 SASEGT, per germline. V dropped 2 bases and J dropped 6 bases, with 11 bases sitting between them. The CDR3 is made up of 14 amino acids. For the CDR3, the DNA is TGTGCCAGCAGTGAAATCGGGGGAGGCAATGAGCAGTTCTTC. Its translation is CASSEIGGGNEQFF.

The V and J genes are TRBV14 and TRBJ2-7, with 7 bases aligning to TRBD2. The CDR3 loop spans 13 amino acids. The V gene end was trimmed by 4 bases and the J gene end by 2 bases; junction bases not matched to a gene: 2. CDR1 and CDR2 from the germline V gene are SGHDN and FVKESK. CDR3 region: CASSPRGAYEQYF. The CDR3 nucleotides read TGTGCCAGCAGCCCCCGGGGGGCCTACGAGCAGTACTTC.

The gene calls are TRBV6-1 and TRBJ2-5, with 8 positions matching TRBD2. There are 15 residues in the CDR3. Germline-derived CDR1 and CDR2 are MNHNS and SASEGT. J was trimmed by 5 bases and V by 6 bases; bases with no gene match: 11. CDR3 sequence (DNA): TGTGCCAGCAGCCTCGGGACTAGTCCTCTGGAGACCCAGTACTTC. As protein: CASSLGTSPLETQYF.

Notes on this clone: Other DNA sequences in the same sample also yield this CDR3. The chain couples TRBV12-5 to TRBJ2-1; D is undetermined. Trimming removed 1 base from V and 4 bases from J, with 5 bases in between. The CDR3 extends over 13 amino acids. The germline V gene has CDR1 LGHNT and CDR2 FRNRAP. The CDR3 sequence is CASGLGGYNEQFF. DNA of the CDR3: TGTGCTAGTGGTTTGGGGGGTTACAATGAGCAGTTCTTC.

CDR3 nucleotide sequence: TGTGCCAGTACGGGTAAGCCCTTTGCCAATCAGCCCCAGCATTTT. Translation: CASTGKPFANQPQHF. This chain uses TRBV19 with TRBJ1-5; D remains ambiguous. V was shortened by 7 bases and J by 3 bases, with 16 bases between the two germline ends. Germline lookup yields CDR1 LNHDA and CDR2 SQIVND (reference sequence). This CDR3 has 15 amino acids.

The gene calls are TRBV19 and TRBJ2-1; TRBD2 might be the D (5 bases). Germline lookup yields CDR1 LNHDA and CDR2 SQIVND (reference sequence). V shed 9 bases and J shed 0 bases, with 12 bases lying between them. The CDR3 runs to 14 residues. CDR3 in amino acids: CASAQGSSYNEQFF. In DNA form, the CDR3 reads TGTGCCAGCGCCCAAGGGAGCTCCTACAATGAGCAGTTCTTC.

The table lists this clone with a count of one. The gene calls are TRBV7-3 and TRBJ2-1; 8 nucleotides line up with TRBD1. This CDR3 is built from 15 residues. From germline, CDR1 is SGHTA and CDR2 FQGTGA. J was trimmed by 2 bases and V by 4 bases; bases with no gene match: 4. DNA of the CDR3: TGTGCCAGCAGCTCGAACAGGGGGGCCTACAATGAGCAGTTCTTC. Translating it yields CASSSNRGAYNEQFF.

This rearrangement joins TRBV27 to TRBJ2-1; D is possibly TRBD1 (7 bases). The ends were cut back, 2 bases at V and 9 bases at J, with 17 bases in the middle. The CDR3 has 15 amino acids. Germline V gene lookup returns CDR1 MNHEY and CDR2 SMNVEV (reference sequence). The CDR3 spells CASSLDIGGGAEQFF. The CDR3 nucleotides read TGTGCCAGCAGTTTAGATATAGGAGGGGGCGCTGAGCAGTTCTTC.

This clone was detected only once. The chain is built from TRBV10-2 and TRBJ2-1, with TRBD2 matching 13 bases. CDR1 is WSHSY, CDR2 SAAADI, per germline. V trimming: 3 bases; J trimming: 4 bases; junction bases outside the gene matches: 9. The CDR3 consists of 18 residues. The CDR3 coding sequence is TGCGCCAGCAGTGAAGGACTAGCGGGAGACTTTAGGTACAATGAGCAGTTCTTC. It specifies CASSEGLAGDFRYNEQFF.

The gene calls are TRBV27 and TRBJ2-7, with 8 bases lining up with TRBD1. Germline CDR1 is MNHEY and CDR2 is SMNVEV (reference sequence). Trimming cost V 6 bases and J 5 bases; bases outside gene matches: 12. This CDR3 has 15 residues. The CDR3 is CASRDGQGIWDEQYF. DNA for the CDR3: TGTGCCAGCAGGGACGGACAGGGTATTTGGGACGAGCAGTACTTC.

The V call is TRBV6-5, the J call TRBJ1-4; D gene ambiguous. Deletions cut 2 bases from V and 5 bases from J, with 12 bases between. Germline CDR1 MNHEY, CDR2 SVGAGI. There are 15 residues in the CDR3. The CDR3 sequence is CASSYSSLRNEKLFF. As DNA, the CDR3 is TGTGCCAGCAGTTACAGCAGCTTAAGGAATGAAAAACTGTTTTTT.

The chain links TRBV7-2 to TRBJ1-2; weak D call: TRBD1 (6 bases). This CDR3 comprises 15 residues. V was clipped by 5 bases and J by 2 bases, with 15 bases between them. Germline V lookup: CDR1 SGHTA, CDR2 FQGNSA. CDR3 coding DNA: TGTGCCAGCAGCCCCAGACGGGGACAAAACTATGGCTACACCTTC. The encoded protein is CASSPRRGQNYGYTF. Based on the CDR3 plus reference TRBV7-2 and TRBJ1-2, the full variable domain is GAGVSQSPSNKVTEKGKDVELRCDPISGHTALYWYRQSLGQGLEFLIYFQGNSAPDKSGLPSDRFSAERTGGSVSTLTIQRTQQEDSAVYLCASSPRRGQNYGYTFGSGTRLTVV.

CDR3 bases: TGTGCCAGCAGCCACTACCCCTATGGCTACACCTTC. It translates to CASSHYPYGYTF. The chain employs TRBV14 and TRBJ1-2; D unclear. Germline assignment: CDR1 SGHDN and CDR2 FVKESK. The CDR3 covers 12 residues. V lost 3 bases and J lost 4, with 6 bases in between.

Here the CDR3 DNA reads TGTGCCAGCAGCTTGGATCTAGCGGGAGTGGTAACCTACGAGCAGTACTTC. Protein sequence: CASSLDLAGVVTYEQYF. The chain combines TRBV7-2 with TRBJ2-7, with 10 positions matching TRBD2. The CDR3 extends over 17 amino acids. Unmatched junction bases numbered 10, after V lost 3 bases and J lost 2 bases. Germline V CDR1 and CDR2: SGHTA, FQGNSA.

The chain couples TRBV29-1 to TRBJ1-2, with a tentative D call TRBD1 (6 bases). CDR1 and CDR2 from the germline V gene are SQVTM and ANQGSEA. Trimming took off 0 bases at V and 6 bases at J, with 11 bases between the two ends. CDR3 length equals 13 residues. This CDR3 reads CSVEEQGTDGYTF. DNA of the CDR3: TGCAGCGTTGAAGAACAGGGTACGGATGGCTACACCTTC.

This clone has just one count. V is TRBV7-7 and J is TRBJ2-2; D unresolved. Trimming took off 5 bases at V and 6 bases at J, with 19 bases between the two ends. Germline loops: CDR1 SSHAT, CDR2 FNYEAQ (reference sequence). The CDR3 covers 16 residues. The CDR3 region has the DNA TGTGCCAGCAGCCGGGTCCAGCGCCCTCCCCCCGGGGAGCTGTTTTTT. Protein sequence: CASSRVQRPPPGELFF.

Regarding this clone: This sample includes further DNA sequences coding for the same CDR3. The CDR3 DNA is TGCGCCAGCAGCTTGGCTGGGACAGGCAACGAGCAGTACTTC. This translates into CASSLAGTGNEQYF. The V gene is TRBV5-1, the J gene TRBJ2-7; TRBD1 matches 8 bases. Germline V lookup: CDR1 SGHRS, CDR2 YFSETQ. CDR3 length: 14 residues. The V gene end was trimmed by 0 bases and the J gene end by 5 bases; junction bases not matched to a gene: 4.

The rearrangement links TRBV10-3 to TRBJ2-7; 7 bases agree with TRBD2. CDR1 and CDR2 from the germline V gene are ENHRY and SYGVKD. CDR3 size: 14 residues. The trim removed 4 bases at V and 6 bases at J, leaving 9 bases unmatched. The CDR3, as DNA: TGTGCCATCAGTGTTCGACCGGGAGGCAGCGAGCAGTACTTC. Translating it yields CAISVRPGGSEQYF.

The rearrangement links TRBV29-1 to TRBJ2-7, with D perhaps matching TRBD2 (6 bases). The length of the CDR3 is 15 residues. Germline loops: CDR1 SQVTM, CDR2 ANQGSEA. V gave up 1 base and J gave up 5 bases, with 18 bases separating them. The CDR3 nucleotides are TGCAGCGTTGAAGGGGACTGGGGGTTGGTCGACGAGCAGTACTTC. Protein: CSVEGDWGLVDEQYF.

The CDR3 DNA reads as TGTGCCAGCAGCTTCGGGACTAGCGGACCGCAGGCTACGCAGTATTTT. It yields the protein CASSFGTSGPQATQYF. The chain is built from TRBV5-4 and TRBJ2-3; 11 bases are a match to TRBD2. This CDR3 has 16 residues. Germline trimming cut 2 bases from V and 8 bases from J; bases unmatched to any gene: 10. CDR1 is SGHNT and CDR2 is YYREEE in the germline V gene (reference sequence).

The V and J genes are TRBV5-4 and TRBJ2-2, with 7 bases identical to TRBD1. The junction had 9 bases not matched to a gene; V was cut back by 4 bases and J by 6 bases. This CDR3 is built from 15 residues. The germline gives CDR1 SGHNT, CDR2 YYREEE (reference sequence). CDR3 protein: CASSRDRVVAGELFF. CDR3 bases: TGTGCCAGCAGCCGCGACAGGGTCGTGGCCGGGGAGCTGTTTTTT.

A remark on this clone: Other DNA sequences of this sample code for an identical CDR3. DNA of the CDR3: TGTGCCAGCAGCCTTCGCTCTGGGGCCAACGTCCTGACTTTC. Its translation: CASSLRSGANVLTF. This chain connects TRBV27 to TRBJ2-6; D unclear. Germline V gives CDR1 MNHEY, CDR2 SMNVEV (reference sequence). The germline V and J ends were trimmed by 6 bases and 0 bases, with 6 bases remaining between them. This CDR3 region has 14 residues.

To note about this clone: The sample has other DNA sequences that encode this CDR3 too. The chain is built from TRBV6-1 and TRBJ2-7, with D perhaps TRBD1 or TRBD2 (5 bases each). The CDR3 length is 15 residues. V lost 0 bases and J lost 0, with 9 bases in between. Germline-derived CDR1 and CDR2 are MNHNS and SASEGT. For the CDR3, the DNA is TGTGCCAGCAGTGAAGCTCCAGGGAGCTCCTACGAGCAGTACTTC. It specifies CASSEAPGSSYEQYF.